Listed below are T cell receptor beta chains from one sample, sequenced in a study of blood T cells in healthy people across ages. TCRdb re-called the 5' RACE reads with MiXCR, one entry per CDR3 protein. Here the sample spans 650,000 or so distinct CDR3 sequences, more than 45% being singletons. The sample taken for sequencing was blood. The receptors shown here come from a woman aged 80 or older in good health. CDR3s include the opening cysteine and the closing phenylalanine or tryptophan. Each record gives: V gene, D gene, clone size, J gene, CDR3 protein, CDR3 DNA. A D gene is named only where the DNA matches it firmly. Where a row states a size, it is once, few, many or the class of an expanded clone; other rows omit it.

V gene: TRBV5-5
D gene: -
clone size: -
J gene: TRBJ2-2
CDR3 protein: CASSSGAGVTANTGELFF
CDR3 DNA: TGTGCCAGCAGCTCCGGGGCAGGGGTGACCGCGAACACCGGGGAGCTGTTTTTT

V gene: TRBV29-1
D gene: -
clone size: -
J gene: TRBJ1-2
CDR3 protein: CSDGVNYGYTF
CDR3 DNA: TGCAGCGACGGAGTTAACTATGGCTACACCTTC

V gene: TRBV20-1
D gene: TRBD1
clone size: -
J gene: TRBJ2-1
CDR3 protein: CSASPGQGGKGSRNEQFF
CDR3 DNA: TGCAGTGCTTCTCCGGGACAGGGGGGAAAGGGTTCTCGGAATGAGCAGTTCTTC

V gene: TRBV12-3/TRBV12-4
D gene: TRBD2
clone size: few
J gene: TRBJ2-1
CDR3 protein: CASRVASGRAFEQFF
CDR3 DNA: TGTGCCAGCAGAGTGGCTAGCGGGAGGGCCTTTGAGCAGTTCTTC

V gene: TRBV7-3
D gene: -
clone size: few
J gene: TRBJ2-3
CDR3 protein: CASSAQVADTQYF
CDR3 DNA: TGTGCCAGCAGCGCCCAGGTAGCGGATACGCAGTATTTT

V gene: TRBV20-1
D gene: -
clone size: many
J gene: TRBJ2-7
CDR3 protein: CSAPEASRYEQYF
CDR3 DNA: TGCAGTGCACCCGAGGCTAGCCGGTACGAGCAGTACTTC

V gene: TRBV7-3
D gene: -
clone size: few
J gene: TRBJ2-1
CDR3 protein: CASSLVGARGEQFF
CDR3 DNA: TGTGCCAGCAGCTTAGTGGGGGCCAGGGGTGAGCAGTTCTTC

V gene: TRBV7-9
D gene: TRBD1
clone size: -
J gene: TRBJ1-1
CDR3 protein: CASSLQGWERENTEAFF
CDR3 DNA: TGTGCCAGCAGTTTACAGGGGTGGGAGCGGGAGAACACTGAAGCTTTCTTT

V gene: TRBV2
D gene: -
clone size: many
J gene: TRBJ2-5
CDR3 protein: CASSESLATETQYF
CDR3 DNA: TGTGCCAGCAGTGAAAGCTTGGCCACAGAGACCCAGTACTTC

V gene: TRBV7-6
D gene: -
clone size: -
J gene: TRBJ1-5
CDR3 protein: CASRGGGFNQPQHF
CDR3 DNA: TGTGCCAGCAGGGGGGGAGGCTTCAATCAGCCCCAGCATTTT

V gene: TRBV4-2
D gene: -
clone size: many
J gene: TRBJ2-7
CDR3 protein: CASSQDLAPYYEQYF
CDR3 DNA: TGTGCCAGCAGCCAAGACTTAGCGCCTTACTACGAGCAGTACTTC

V gene: TRBV10-3
D gene: -
clone size: many
J gene: TRBJ2-4
CDR3 protein: CAIRSDLAKNIQYF
CDR3 DNA: TGTGCCATCCGGTCAGATCTAGCCAAAAACATTCAGTACTTC